A single sample is the source of the 3 T cell receptor beta chains below, sequenced in a study of sequential checkpoint blockade in melanoma. Here immunoSEQ multiplex PCR was the method, and the copy in TCRdb shows in-frame clones only, minus some. The sample consists of some 18,000 clones, about 26% of them appearing once. The treatment is: randomized to nivolumab then ipilimumab (arm A) or the reverse (arm B). Source: tumor tissue (inferred from file names), taken from a patient given nivolumab and ipilimumab in sequence. These receptors all stem from a human donor with melanoma.

V gene TRBV6-8 combines with J gene TRBJ1-6, with 7 bases matching TRBD1. The V segment lost 6 bases and the J segment 5 bases; nucleotides outside the gene matches: 7. This CDR3 comprises 15 residues. CDR1 MNHGY and CDR2 SAAAGT come from the germline V gene. CDR3 loop: CASSNRDSNNSPLHF. DNA of the CDR3: TGTGCCAGCAGCAACCGGGACAGTAATAATTCACCCCTCCACTTT.

The chain uses TRBV6-8 and TRBJ2-5, with D perhaps matching TRBD2 (6 bases). CDR3 length: 15 residues. From germline, CDR1 is MNHGY and CDR2 SAAAGT. V lost 6 bases and J lost 5, with 19 bases in between. Here the CDR3 reads CASSSLGGIYETQYF. For the CDR3, the DNA is TGTGCCAGCAGCTCCCTCGGCGGGATATACGAGACCCAGTACTTC.

The CDR3 DNA reads as TGTGCCAGCTCACCGAGACCGGGACAGGATAATTCACCCCTCCACTTT. Protein sequence: CASSPRPGQDNSPLHF. J is TRBJ1-6 and V is TRBV9; TRBD1 aligns across 8 bases. Germline V gene data show CDR1 as SGDLS and CDR2 as YYNGEE. Unmatched junction bases numbered 11, after V lost 7 bases and J lost 5 bases. The CDR3 extends over 16 amino acids.